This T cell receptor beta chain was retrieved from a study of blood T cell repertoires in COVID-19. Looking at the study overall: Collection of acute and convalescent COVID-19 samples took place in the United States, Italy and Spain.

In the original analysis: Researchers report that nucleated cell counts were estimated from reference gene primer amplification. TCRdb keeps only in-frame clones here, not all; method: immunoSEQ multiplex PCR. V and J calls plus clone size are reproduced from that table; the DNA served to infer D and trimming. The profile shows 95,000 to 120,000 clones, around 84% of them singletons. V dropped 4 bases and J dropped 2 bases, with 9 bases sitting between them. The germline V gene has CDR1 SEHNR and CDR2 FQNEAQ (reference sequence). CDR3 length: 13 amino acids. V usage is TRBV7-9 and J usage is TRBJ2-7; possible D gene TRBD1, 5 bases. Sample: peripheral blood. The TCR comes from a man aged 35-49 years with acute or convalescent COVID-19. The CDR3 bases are TGTGCCAGCAGCTCCCGACAGACCTACGAGCAGTACTTC. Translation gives CASSSRQTYEQYF.